This T cell receptor beta chain was retrieved from a study of identical twins. Trimming took off 8 bases at V and 4 bases at J, with 12 bases between the two ends. CDR3 length: 12 amino acids. TCRdb re-called the 5' RACE reads through MiXCR, storing one row per CDR3 protein. The sample lists more than 350,000 distinct CDR3 sequences, approximately 10% occurring once. Healthy Caucasian individuals made up all the donors. The sequencing input was naive T cells sorted from blood. The chain is built from TRBV12-3 or TRBV12-4 and TRBJ2-7, with a weak D call TRBD2 (6 bases). This clonotype was sampled from a woman aged 45 to 65 in good health. The CDR3 DNA reads TGTGCCAGCGACAGCGCGGGATACGAGCAGTACTTC. Amino acids: CASDSAGYEQYF.